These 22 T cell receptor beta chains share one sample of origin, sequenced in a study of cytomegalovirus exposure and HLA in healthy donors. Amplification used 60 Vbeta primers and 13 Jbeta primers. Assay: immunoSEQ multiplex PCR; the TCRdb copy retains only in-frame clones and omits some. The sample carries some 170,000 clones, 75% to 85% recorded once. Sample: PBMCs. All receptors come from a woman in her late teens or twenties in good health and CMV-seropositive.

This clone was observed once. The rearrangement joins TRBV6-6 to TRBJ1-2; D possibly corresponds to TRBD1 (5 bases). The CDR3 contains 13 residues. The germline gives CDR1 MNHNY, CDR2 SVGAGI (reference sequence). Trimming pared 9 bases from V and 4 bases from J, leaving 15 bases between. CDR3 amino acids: CASRSGQTYGYTF. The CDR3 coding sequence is TGTGCCAGTAGATCCGGACAAACCTATGGCTACACCTTC.

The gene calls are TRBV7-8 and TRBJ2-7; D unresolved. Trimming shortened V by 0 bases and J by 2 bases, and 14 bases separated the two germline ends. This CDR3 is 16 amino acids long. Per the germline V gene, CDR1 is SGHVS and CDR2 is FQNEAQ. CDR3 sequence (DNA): TGTGCCAGCAGCTTAGCGTCGGTCTTGTTCGCCTACGAGCAGTACTTC. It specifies CASSLASVLFAYEQYF. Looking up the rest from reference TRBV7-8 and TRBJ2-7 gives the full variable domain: GAGVSQSPRYKVAKRGQDVALRCDPISGHVSLFWYQQALGQGPEFLTYFQNEAQLDKSGLPSDRFFAERPEGSVSTLKIQRTQQEDSAVYLCASSLASVLFAYEQYFGPGTRLTVT.

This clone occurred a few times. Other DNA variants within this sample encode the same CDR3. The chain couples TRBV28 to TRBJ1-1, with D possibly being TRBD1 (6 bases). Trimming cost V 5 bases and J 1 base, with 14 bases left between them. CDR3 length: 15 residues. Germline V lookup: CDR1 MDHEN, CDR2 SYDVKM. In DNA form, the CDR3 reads TGTGCCAGCAGTCTAAACAGGGTGAGGAACACTGAAGCTTTCTTT. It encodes CASSLNRVRNTEAFF.

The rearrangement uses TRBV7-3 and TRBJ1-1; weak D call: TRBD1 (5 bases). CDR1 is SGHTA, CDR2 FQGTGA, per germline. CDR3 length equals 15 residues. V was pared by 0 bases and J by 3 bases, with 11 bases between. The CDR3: CASSLTAAGHTEAFF. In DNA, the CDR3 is TGTGCCAGCAGCTTAACGGCCGCGGGGCACACTGAAGCTTTCTTT.

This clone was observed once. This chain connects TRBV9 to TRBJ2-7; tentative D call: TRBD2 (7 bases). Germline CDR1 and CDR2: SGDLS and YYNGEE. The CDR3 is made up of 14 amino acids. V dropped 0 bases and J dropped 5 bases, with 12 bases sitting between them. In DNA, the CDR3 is TGTGCCAGCAGCGTAGATCGGGGGGCGGACGAGCAGTACTTC. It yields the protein CASSVDRGADEQYF. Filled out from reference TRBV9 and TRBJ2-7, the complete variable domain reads DSGVTQTPKHLITATGQRVTLRCSPRSGDLSVYWYQQSLDQGLQFLIQYYNGEERAKGNILERFSAQQFPDLHSELNLSSLELGDSALYFCASSVDRGADEQYFGPGTRLTVT.

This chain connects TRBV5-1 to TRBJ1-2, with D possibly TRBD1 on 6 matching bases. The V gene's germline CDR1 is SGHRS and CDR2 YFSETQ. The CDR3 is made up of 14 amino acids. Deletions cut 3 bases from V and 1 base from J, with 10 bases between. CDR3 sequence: CASSWTADNYGYTF. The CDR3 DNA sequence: TGCGCCAGCAGCTGGACAGCTGATAACTATGGCTACACCTTC.

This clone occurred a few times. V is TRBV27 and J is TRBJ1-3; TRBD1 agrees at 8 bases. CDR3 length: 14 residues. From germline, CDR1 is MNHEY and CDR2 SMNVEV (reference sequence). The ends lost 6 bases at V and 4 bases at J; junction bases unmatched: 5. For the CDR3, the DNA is TGTGCCAGCAGGCTGACAGGGGCAGGAAACACCATATATTTT. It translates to CASRLTGAGNTIYF.

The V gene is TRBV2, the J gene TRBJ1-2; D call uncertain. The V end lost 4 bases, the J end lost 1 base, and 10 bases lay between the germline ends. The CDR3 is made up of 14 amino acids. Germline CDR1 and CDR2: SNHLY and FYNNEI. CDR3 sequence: CASSGRVINYGYTF. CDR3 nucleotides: TGTGCCAGCAGTGGCCGGGTCATTAACTATGGCTACACCTTC.

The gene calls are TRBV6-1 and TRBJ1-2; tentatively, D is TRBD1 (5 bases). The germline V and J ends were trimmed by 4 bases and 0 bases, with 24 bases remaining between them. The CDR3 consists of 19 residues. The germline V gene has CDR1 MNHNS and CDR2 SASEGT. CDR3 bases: TGTGCCAGCAGTGGGCCAGGGTTCATCCCTAGGGTAACTAACTATGGCTACACCTTC. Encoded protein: CASSGPGFIPRVTNYGYTF.

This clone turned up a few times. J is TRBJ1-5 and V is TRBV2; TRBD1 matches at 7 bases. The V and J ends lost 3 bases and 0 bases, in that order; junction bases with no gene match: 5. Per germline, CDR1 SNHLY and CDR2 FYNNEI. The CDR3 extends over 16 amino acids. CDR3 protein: CASSERQGHSNQPQHF. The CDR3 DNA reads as TGTGCCAGCAGTGAGCGACAGGGACATAGCAATCAGCCCCAGCATTTT.

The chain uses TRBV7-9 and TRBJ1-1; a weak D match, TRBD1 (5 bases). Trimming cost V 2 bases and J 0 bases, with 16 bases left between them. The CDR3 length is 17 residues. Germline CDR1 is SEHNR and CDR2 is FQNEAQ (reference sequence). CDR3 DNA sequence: TGTGCCAGCAGCTTACCCCGGGGGGAAGTCATGAACACTGAAGCTTTCTTT. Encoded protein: CASSLPRGEVMNTEAFF. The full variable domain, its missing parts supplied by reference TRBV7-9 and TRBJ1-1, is DTGVSQNPRHKITKRGQNVTFRCDPISEHNRLYWYRQTLGQGPEFLTYFQNEAQLEKSRLLSDRFSAERPKGSFSTLEIQRTEQGDSAMYLCASSLPRGEVMNTEAFFGQGTRLTVV.

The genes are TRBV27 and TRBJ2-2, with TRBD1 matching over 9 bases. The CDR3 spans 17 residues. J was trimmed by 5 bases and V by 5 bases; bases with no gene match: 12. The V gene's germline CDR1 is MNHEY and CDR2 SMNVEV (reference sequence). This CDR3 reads CASSAGQGYVRTGELFF. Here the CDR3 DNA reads TGTGCCAGCAGTGCGGGACAGGGATACGTTAGGACCGGGGAGCTGTTTTTT.

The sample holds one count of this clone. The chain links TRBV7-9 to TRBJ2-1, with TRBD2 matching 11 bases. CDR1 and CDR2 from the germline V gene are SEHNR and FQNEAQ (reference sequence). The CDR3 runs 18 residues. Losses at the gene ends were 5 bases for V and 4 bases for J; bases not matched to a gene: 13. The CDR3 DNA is TGTGCCAGCAGCCCGCACGATTTAGCGGGGGGGACTTACAATGAGCAGTTCTTC. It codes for CASSPHDLAGGTYNEQFF. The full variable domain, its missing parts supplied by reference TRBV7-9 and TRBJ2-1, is DTGVSQNPRHKITKRGQNVTFRCDPISEHNRLYWYRQTLGQGPEFLTYFQNEAQLEKSRLLSDRFSAERPKGSFSTLEIQRTEQGDSAMYLCASSPHDLAGGTYNEQFFGPGTRLTVL.

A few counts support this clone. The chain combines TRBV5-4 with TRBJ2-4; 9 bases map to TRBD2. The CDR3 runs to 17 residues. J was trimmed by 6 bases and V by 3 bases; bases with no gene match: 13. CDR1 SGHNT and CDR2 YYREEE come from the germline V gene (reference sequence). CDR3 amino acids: CASSYSFTGLAGNIQYF. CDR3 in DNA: TGTGCCAGCAGCTATTCATTTACGGGACTAGCTGGAAACATTCAGTACTTC.

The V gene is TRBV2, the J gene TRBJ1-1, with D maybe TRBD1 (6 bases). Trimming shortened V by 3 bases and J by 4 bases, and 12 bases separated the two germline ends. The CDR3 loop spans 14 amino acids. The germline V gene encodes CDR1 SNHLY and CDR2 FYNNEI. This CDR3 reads CASSDRTVFTEAFF. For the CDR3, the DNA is TGTGCCAGCAGTGATCGGACAGTCTTCACTGAAGCTTTCTTT.

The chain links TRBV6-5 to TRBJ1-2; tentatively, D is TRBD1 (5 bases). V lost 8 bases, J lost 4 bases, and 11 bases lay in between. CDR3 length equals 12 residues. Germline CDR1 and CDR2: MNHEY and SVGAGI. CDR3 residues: CASSKGSYGYTF. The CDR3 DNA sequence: TGTGCCAGCTCAAAGGGGTCCTATGGCTACACCTTC.

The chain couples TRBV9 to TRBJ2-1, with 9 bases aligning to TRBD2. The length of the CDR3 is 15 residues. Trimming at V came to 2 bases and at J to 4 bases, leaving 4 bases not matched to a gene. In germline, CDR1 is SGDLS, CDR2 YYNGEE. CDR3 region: CASSVGGGGYNEQFF. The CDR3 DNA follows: TGTGCCAGCAGCGTTGGCGGGGGGGGGTACAATGAGCAGTTCTTC. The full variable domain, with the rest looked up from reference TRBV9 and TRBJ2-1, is DSGVTQTPKHLITATGQRVTLRCSPRSGDLSVYWYQQSLDQGLQFLIQYYNGEERAKGNILERFSAQQFPDLHSELNLSSLELGDSALYFCASSVGGGGYNEQFFGPGTRLTVL.

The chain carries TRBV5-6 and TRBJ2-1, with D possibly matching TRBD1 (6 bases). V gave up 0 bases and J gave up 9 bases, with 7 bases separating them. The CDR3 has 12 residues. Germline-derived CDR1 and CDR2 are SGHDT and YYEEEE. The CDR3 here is CASSLGGPEQFF. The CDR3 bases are TGTGCCAGCAGCTTGGGGGGGCCTGAGCAGTTCTTC.

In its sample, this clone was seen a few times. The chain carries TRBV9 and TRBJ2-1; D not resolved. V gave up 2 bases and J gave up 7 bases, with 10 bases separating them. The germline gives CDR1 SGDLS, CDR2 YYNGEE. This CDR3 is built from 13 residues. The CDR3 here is CASSVGFENEQFF. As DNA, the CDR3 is TGTGCCAGCAGCGTCGGGTTCGAAAATGAGCAGTTCTTC. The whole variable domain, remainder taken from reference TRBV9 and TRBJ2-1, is DSGVTQTPKHLITATGQRVTLRCSPRSGDLSVYWYQQSLDQGLQFLIQYYNGEERAKGNILERFSAQQFPDLHSELNLSSLELGDSALYFCASSVGFENEQFFGPGTRLTVL.

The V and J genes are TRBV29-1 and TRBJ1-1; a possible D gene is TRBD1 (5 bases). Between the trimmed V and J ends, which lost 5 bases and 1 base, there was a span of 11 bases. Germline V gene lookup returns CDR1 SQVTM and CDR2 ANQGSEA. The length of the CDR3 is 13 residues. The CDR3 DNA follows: TGCAGCGTTTTAGGTGACAGGAACACTGAAGCTTTCTTT. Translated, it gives CSVLGDRNTEAFF. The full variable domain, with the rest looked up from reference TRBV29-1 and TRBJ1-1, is SAVISQKPSRDICQRGTSLTIQCQVDSQVTMMFWYRQQPGQSLTLIATANQGSEATYESGFVIDKFPISRPNLTFSTLTVSNMSPEDSSIYLCSVLGDRNTEAFFGQGTRLTVV.

CDR3 DNA sequence: TGTGCCAGCAGTATCTCCGGGACAGCCAATGAGCAGTTCTTC. Translated, it gives CASSISGTANEQFF. The chain carries TRBV27 and TRBJ2-1; TRBD1 matches at 7 bases. The CDR3 consists of 14 residues. Per germline, CDR1 MNHEY and CDR2 SMNVEV (reference sequence). V was pared by 5 bases and J by 6 bases, with 7 bases of the junction left unmatched.

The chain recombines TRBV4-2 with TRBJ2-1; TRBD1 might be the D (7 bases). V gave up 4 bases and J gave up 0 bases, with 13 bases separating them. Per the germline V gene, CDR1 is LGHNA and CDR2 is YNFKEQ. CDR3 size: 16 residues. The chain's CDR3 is CASSLPGGLSYNEQFF. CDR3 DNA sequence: TGTGCCAGCAGCCTCCCAGGGGGGCTCTCCTACAATGAGCAGTTCTTC.